This T cell receptor (beta chain) is drawn from a study of tumor and adjacent non-tumor tissue in lung cancer listed by TCRdb under 2018. Turning to the overall study: Of the cohort, roughly 12 patients had adenocarcinoma, 2 had squamous cell carcinoma and 1 had small cell lung cancer. Among the approximately 15 patients, ages ranged from about 31 to 76 years, about 10 were men and 5 were women, and disease was TNM stage I to III. Sequencing produced about 120,000,000 productive TCRbeta reads in total, an average of about 4 million reads per sample. The study compared bulk TCRbeta repertoires from lung tumor tissue and matched distant non-tumor lung tissue of approximately 14 lung cancer patients. For each patient, one tumor sample and one normal lung sample were taken, giving 25 to 30 paired specimens that underwent TCRbeta CDR3 sequencing.

RNA was isolated from bulk unsorted tissue, and RNA quality was assessed with a NanoDrop ND-1000 and an Agilent 2100. For the normal lung samples, distant non-tumor tissue was collected more than 3 cm away from the tumor edge. Donors were newly diagnosed lung cancer patients admitted for thoracic surgery in China between August and November 2014, without prior chemotherapy. Patients with previous radiotherapy or chemotherapy, or with another concurrent cancer, were excluded from the study. Pieces of surgical tissue measuring about 1-2.3 cm3 were kept in RNAlater solution and held at -80 degrees C until needed. General conclusions and limits of the study: TCR diversity was significantly higher in younger patients, and greater tumor TCR diversity was associated with shorter overall survival and shorter disease-free survival. Significantly higher TCR diversity (inverse Simpson) was observed in tumor tissue than in normal lung tissue (around 450 vs 150, P = 0.0075, Mann-Whitney U test). The cohort had only roughly 14 patients, and the authors noted that larger samples and more detailed clinical data are needed. Neither the sequencing platform nor unique molecular identifiers are mentioned in the methods. Because peripheral blood was not sequenced, blood TCRbeta repertoires in the lung cancer patients of the study were not examined. In normal lung, the top 100 clones accounted for a significantly larger cumulative share of the repertoire than in tumor tissue.

According to the germline V gene (reference sequence), CDR1 reads MNHNY and CDR2 reads SVGAGI. The CDR3 contains 15 residues, cysteine and phenylalanine counted. Only CDR3 DNA remains: 45 bases, in frame from the first base. About this clonotype: Its antigen remains unidentified. One end of the junction fails to match germline, which may point to a read error.

To prepare the library, multiplex PCR was applied. TCRdb shows the sequencer as Illumina HiSeq 2500. TCRbeta libraries were built by three rounds of nested PCR using primers (Table S4), following protocols modified from ARM-PCR. Before sequencing, PCR products of 200-500 bp were cut from the gel and purified using the QIAquick gel extraction kit. Per the original workflow: Reads were cleaned with Trimmomatic, merged with FLASH into complete CDR3 sequences, and assigned to V(D)J germline segments with MiTCR. Clonal diversity was computed as the inverse Simpson's index with VDJtools. In-frame sequences without a premature stop codon were defined as productive reads. TCRdb reworked the public reads: Q25 trimming with fastp, MiXCR clone assembly, productive beta chains retained. A single entry per CDR3 protein holds the most common genes and DNA from its merged rows. TCRdb, not the original authors, processed these V and J calls. This sample has some 97,000 distinct CDR3 sequences in its table, and roughly 60% of those were observed once. Clones ranked in the top ten supply roughly 19% of the sample.

The TCR sequence derives from a young man with non-small cell lung cancer. Material: distant non-tumor lung tissue. The V and J segments used are TRBV6-6 and TRBJ2-2, and 8 junction bases match TRBD2. The encoded CDR3 is CTSSLTSVNTGERFF. The nucleotide sequence is TGTACCAGCAGTTTGACTAGCGTTAACACCGGGGAGCGGTTTTTT.